The sequence of this T cell receptor beta chain was determined in a study of CD8+CD57+ T cells in acquired aplastic anemia. Study details: Sorted CD4+ and CD8+ cell DNA averaged about 3.5 ug. Points from the study as a whole: Between patients and controls, about 30 CD8+ CDR3 sequences were found in common.

It was genomic DNA that served as the template for profiling TCR beta VDJ and CDR3. In TCRdb, the reads were re-called with MiXCR into one record per CDR3 protein. The data hold around 180,000 distinct CDR3 sequences, with around 50% observed a single time. Patients included in sequencing had previously demonstrated CD8+CD57+ cell expansion by flow cytometry. Every one of the patients had aplastic anemia (severe, acquired). For this clonotype: The antigen remains unidentified. One end of the junction does not line up with germline, which may come from a read error.

Germline values: CDR1 ENHRY, CDR2 SYGVKD. The CDR3 runs to 15 residues. The chain carries TRBV10-3 and TRBJ2-7, with D possibly matching TRBD1 (6 bases). The specimen was sorted CD4+, CD8+, or CD8+CD57+ T cells (not recorded which) from PBMCs. The clonotype originates from a human donor with aplastic anemia. CDR3 nucleotides: TGTGCCAGCAGTCTCGTACAGGGTGGGACCTACGAGCAGTACTTC. It is translated as CASSLVQGGTYEQYF.